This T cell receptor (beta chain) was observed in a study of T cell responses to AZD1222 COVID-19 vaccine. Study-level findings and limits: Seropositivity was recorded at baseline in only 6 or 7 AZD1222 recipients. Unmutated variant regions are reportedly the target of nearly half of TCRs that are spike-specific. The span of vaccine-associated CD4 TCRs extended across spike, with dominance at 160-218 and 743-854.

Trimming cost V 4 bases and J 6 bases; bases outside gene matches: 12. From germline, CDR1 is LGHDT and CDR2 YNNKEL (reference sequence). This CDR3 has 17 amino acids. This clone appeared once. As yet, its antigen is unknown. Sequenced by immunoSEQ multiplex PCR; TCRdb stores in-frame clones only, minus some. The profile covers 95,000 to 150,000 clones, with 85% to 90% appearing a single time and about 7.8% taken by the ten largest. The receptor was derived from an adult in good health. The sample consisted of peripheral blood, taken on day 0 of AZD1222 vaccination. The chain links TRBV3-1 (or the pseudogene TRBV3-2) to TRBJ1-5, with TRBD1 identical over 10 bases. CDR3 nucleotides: TGTGCCAGCAGCCGAGAGGGCCGGGACAGGGGCCGTCAGCCCCAGCATTTT. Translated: CASSREGRDRGRQPQHF.